This is a list of T cell receptor beta chains from one sample in a study of T-cell memory formation after mild COVID-19. TCRdb independently ran MiXCR on the 5' RACE reads; one entry per CDR3 protein. Among approximately 400,000 distinct CDR3 sequences, 20% to 25% were seen once, and the ten largest hold around 9%. Sequenced: PBMCs or a T cell subset sorted from them (not recorded which). Receptors originate from an adult woman who had mild COVID-19 (a few samples of this study predate the infection). Cell type and time point are not known. CDR3s include the opening cysteine and the closing phenylalanine or tryptophan. The D gene is left open where the match is weak. Some rows mark clone size as missing; the rest say once, few, many or name a class of expanded clone.

v_gene	j_gene	d_gene	len	abundance	CDR3nt	CDR3aa
TRBV6-2/TRBV6-3	TRBJ1-2	.	15	.	TGTGCCAGCAGTGGGCGGACGGCCCCCGGCTATGGCTACACCTTC	CASSGRTAPGYGYTF
TRBV5-1	TRBJ2-1	.	14	many	TGCGCCAGCAGCTTGGGGAGGGGACTCAATGAGCAGTTCTTC	CASSLGRGLNEQFF
TRBV5-1	TRBJ2-5	TRBD2	15	few	TGCGCCAGCCTGAGGGCTAGCGGGGGTGCAGAGACCCAGTACTTC	CASLRASGGAETQYF
TRBV5-6	TRBJ1-1	.	15	.	TGTGCCAGCATCGGCGGTATCAAGGGGCGAACTGAAGCTTTCTTT	CASIGGIKGRTEAFF
TRBV5-1	TRBJ2-7	.	13	few	TGCGCCAGCAGCTGGGAACCTACCTACGAGCAGTACTTC	CASSWEPTYEQYF
TRBV7-3	TRBJ2-5	.	14	few	TGTGCCAGCAGCTTAAACGGGGGCCAAGAGACCCAGTACTTC	CASSLNGGQETQYF
TRBV7-2	TRBJ2-3	TRBD2	17	few	TGTGCCAGCAGCTCCCCGTTTAGGGGAGGGCCTGCAGATACGCAGTATTTT	CASSSPFRGGPADTQYF
TRBV15	TRBJ2-5	.	15	few	TGTGCCACCAGCAGAACCCTAGAGTCGTATGAGACCCAGTACTTC	CATSRTLESYETQYF
TRBV28	TRBJ2-7	.	12	few	TGTGCCACCCTGGGGGGGCCCTACGAGCAGTACTTC	CATLGGPYEQYF
TRBV7-6	TRBJ2-3	.	15	few	TGTGCCAGCAGCTCCCAGATTCCCTCCACAGATACGCAGTATTTT	CASSSQIPSTDTQYF
TRBV2	TRBJ2-7	.	12	.	TGTGCCGGGAGGGGGAGCTCCTACGAGCAGTACTTC	CAGRGSSYEQYF
TRBV5-1	TRBJ2-5	.	16	many	TGCGCCAGCAGCTCGAGACAGATAGGGGCCGAAGAGACCCAGTACTTC	CASSSRQIGAEETQYF
TRBV7-9	TRBJ1-1	.	14	few	TGTGCCAGCAGCCAGGCAGAGAGGGGGAACCAAGCTTTCTTT	CASSQAERGNQAFF
TRBV7-8	TRBJ2-5	.	14	few	TGTGCCAGCATGGGGGATAGCAGACTAGAGACCCAGTACTTC	CASMGDSRLETQYF
TRBV7-9	TRBJ2-4	TRBD1	16	few	TGTGCCAGCAGCTTATGGACAGGAAAAGCCAAAAACATTCAGTACTTC	CASSLWTGKAKNIQYF
TRBV6-5	TRBJ2-1	.	13	.	TGTGCCAGCAGTTACGGACCCAACAATGAGCAGTTCTTC	CASSYGPNNEQFF
TRBV4-1	TRBJ1-4	.	16	.	TGCGCCAGCAGCACAGAGATCGGGAGTACTAATGAAAAACTGTTTTTT	CASSTEIGSTNEKLFF
TRBV30	TRBJ2-5	.	11	.	TGTGCCTGGCAGGGCGGCGAGACCCAGTACTTC	CAWQGGETQYF
TRBV2	TRBJ2-3	TRBD1	12	few	TGTGCCAGCGTGAAAGGGGGCTATACGCAGTATTTT	CASVKGGYTQYF
TRBV4-1	TRBJ2-7	TRBD2	15	.	TGCGCCAGCAGCCCCTTGCTACTAGCGGGGGACGAGCAGTACTTC	CASSPLLLAGDEQYF
TRBV7-3	TRBJ2-5	.	13	few	TGTGCCAGCAGCTATCAACAGGGAATGCCCCAGTACTTC	CASSYQQGMPQYF
TRBV18	TRBJ1-5	.	16	few	TGTGCCAGCTCACCAGGGGTCGGAGAAGGGGCCAGGCCCCAGCATTTT	CASSPGVGEGARPQHF
TRBV5-6	TRBJ2-1	.	15	few	TGTGCCAGCAGCTTGATAGGTAGTATGGGGAATGAGCAGTTCTTC	CASSLIGSMGNEQFF
TRBV24-1	TRBJ1-5	.	15	.	TGTGCCACCAGTGACCAACAGGGACCCAATCAGCCCCAGCATTTT	CATSDQQGPNQPQHF